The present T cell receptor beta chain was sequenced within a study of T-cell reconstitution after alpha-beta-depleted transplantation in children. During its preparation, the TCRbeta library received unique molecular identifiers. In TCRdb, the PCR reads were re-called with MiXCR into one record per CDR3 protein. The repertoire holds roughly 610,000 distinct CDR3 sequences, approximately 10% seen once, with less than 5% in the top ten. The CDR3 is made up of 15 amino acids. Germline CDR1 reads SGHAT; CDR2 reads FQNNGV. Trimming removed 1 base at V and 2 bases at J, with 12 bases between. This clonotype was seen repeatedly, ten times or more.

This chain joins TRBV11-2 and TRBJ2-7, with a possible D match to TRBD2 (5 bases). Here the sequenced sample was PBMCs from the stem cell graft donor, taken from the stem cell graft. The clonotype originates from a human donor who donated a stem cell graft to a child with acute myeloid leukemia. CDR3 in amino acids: CASSLGRLTAYEQYF. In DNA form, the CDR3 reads TGTGCCAGCAGCTTAGGAAGACTAACCGCCTACGAGCAGTACTTC. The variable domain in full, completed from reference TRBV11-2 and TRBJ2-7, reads EAGVAQSPRYKIIEKRQSVAFWCNPISGHATLYWYQQILGQGPKLLIQFQNNGVVDDSQLPKDRFSAERLKGVDSTLKIQPAKLEDSAVYLCASSLGRLTAYEQYFGPGTRLTVT.